This TCR beta chain came from a study of cytomegalovirus exposure and HLA in healthy donors. Study-wide results and caveats: Per a later analysis, HLA-associated TCR beta chains showed more clonal expansion than other, equally common TCR beta chains. Available immune exposure information covered CMV serostatus only. There were several of the most significant clusters that appeared linked to common viral pathogens in a later analysis. For TCR beta chains, V- and J-gene trimming was later linked to a missense DCLRE1C variant.

Germline assignment: CDR1 SGDLS and CDR2 YYNGEE. The CDR3 spans 13 residues. The V and J ends lost 0 bases and 3 bases respectively, with 6 bases between them. With respect to this clone: Its target is unknown.

PCR was performed using 60 Vbeta and 13 Jbeta primers. This table comes from immunoSEQ multiplex PCR, and its TCRdb copy is limited to in-frame clones, with some not included. The repertoire holds 170,000 or so clones, roughly 84% seen once, with under 2% in the top ten. The genes are TRBV9 and TRBJ2-5; D might be TRBD2 (6 bases). The specimen sequenced was PBMCs. The source of this sequence is a man between 18 and 35 years old in good health and CMV-seronegative. Here the CDR3 reads CASSVAGEETQYF. CDR3 bases: TGTGCCAGCAGCGTAGCGGGAGAAGAGACCCAGTACTTC.